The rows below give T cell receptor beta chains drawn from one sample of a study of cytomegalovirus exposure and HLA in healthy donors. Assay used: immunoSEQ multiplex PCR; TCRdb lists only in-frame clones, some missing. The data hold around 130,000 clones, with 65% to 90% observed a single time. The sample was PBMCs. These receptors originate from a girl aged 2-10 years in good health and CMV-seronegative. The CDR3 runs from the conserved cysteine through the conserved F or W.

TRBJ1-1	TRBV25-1	CASRSLIMNTEAFF
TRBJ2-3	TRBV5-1	CASSPSYGRADTQYF
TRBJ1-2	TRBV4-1	CASSQDPSGVAPLGGYTF
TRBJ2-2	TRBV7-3	CASSTYLGGENTGELFF
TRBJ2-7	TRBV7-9	CASSSGQRERYEQYF
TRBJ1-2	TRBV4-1	CASSQPLGQGADGYTF
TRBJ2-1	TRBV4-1	CASSRFGTGTGGDEQFF
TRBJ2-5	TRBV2	CASSDGTSGATQYF
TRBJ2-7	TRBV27	CASSRQGAAYEQYF
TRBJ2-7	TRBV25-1	CASSGGAGTGVYEQYF
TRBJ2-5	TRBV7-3	CASSPGASGRAKQYF
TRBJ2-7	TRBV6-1	CASSVGTGPYEQYF
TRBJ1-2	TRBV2	CASRLVGQGAGYTF
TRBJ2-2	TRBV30	CAWSSDKAGGGELFF
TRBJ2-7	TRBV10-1	CASSERVEQYF
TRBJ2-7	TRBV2	CASSPSVSYEQYF
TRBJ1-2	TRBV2	CASSEARGRGGYTF
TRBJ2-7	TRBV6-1	CASSEDPIYPNDSILSYEQYF
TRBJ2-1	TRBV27	CASSRRGGNEQFF
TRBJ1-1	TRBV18	CASSPAMNTEAFF
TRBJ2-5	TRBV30	CAWRDPGGGTQYF
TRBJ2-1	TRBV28	CASSTLTGRILYNEQFF
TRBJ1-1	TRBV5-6	CASSLMGRTEAFF
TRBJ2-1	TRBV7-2	CASSLQPGQGNNEQFF
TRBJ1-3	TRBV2	CASKTGASSGNTIYF
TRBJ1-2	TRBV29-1	CSVEGLEDYGYTF
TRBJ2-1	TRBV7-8	CASRLPGQGAYEQFF
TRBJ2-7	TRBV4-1	CASSQEGGRVRYEQYF
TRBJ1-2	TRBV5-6	CASSLAGIGGYTF
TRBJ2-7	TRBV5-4	CASSLTSKNEQYF
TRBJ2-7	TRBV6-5	CASSVGQATYEQYF
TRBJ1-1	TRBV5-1	CASSFAGVHTEAFF
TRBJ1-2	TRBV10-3	CAIREWGVPAYGYTF
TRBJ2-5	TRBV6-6	CASSYGKTSGVETQYF
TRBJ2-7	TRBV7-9	CASSSQGYEQYF
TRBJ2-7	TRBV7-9	CVSSNRGTYEQYF
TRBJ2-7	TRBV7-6	CASSTRLAGDSYEQYF
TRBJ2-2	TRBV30	CAWSRTGVAGELFF
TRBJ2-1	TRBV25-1	CASSAITGGAYNEQFF
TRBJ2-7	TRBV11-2	CASSLSRLEMYEQYF
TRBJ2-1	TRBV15	CATSRIGTSGSRNEQFF
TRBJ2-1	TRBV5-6	CAIDSGTTYNEQFF
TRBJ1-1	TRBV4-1	CASSHPPTGGESNTEAFF
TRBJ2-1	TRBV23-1	CASSQSVRGVSYNEQFF
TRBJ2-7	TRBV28	CASSLQGGSSYEQYF
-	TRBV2	CASSEVGQATYEQYF
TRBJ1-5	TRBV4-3	CASSQSSREGQPQHF
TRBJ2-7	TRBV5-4	CASTGQGFREQYF
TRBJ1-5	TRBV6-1	CASIFGQYSNQPQHF
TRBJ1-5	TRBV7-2	CASSLVGGNQPQHF
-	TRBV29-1	CSVSFLAGHEQYF
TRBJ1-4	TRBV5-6	CASSLAGGFEKLFF
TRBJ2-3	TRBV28	CASASGARDTQYF
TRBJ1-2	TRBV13	CASSSAGTSSGYTF
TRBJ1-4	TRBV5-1	CASSRGGVGDEKLFF
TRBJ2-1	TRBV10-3	CAISGGGTGSNYNEQFF
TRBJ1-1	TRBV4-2	CASSQREDRINTEAFF
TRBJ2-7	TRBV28	CASSLRPGQVFYEQYF
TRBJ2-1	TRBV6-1	CASSELRMAGGHNEQFF
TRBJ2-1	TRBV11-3	CASSSGGGRGNEQFF